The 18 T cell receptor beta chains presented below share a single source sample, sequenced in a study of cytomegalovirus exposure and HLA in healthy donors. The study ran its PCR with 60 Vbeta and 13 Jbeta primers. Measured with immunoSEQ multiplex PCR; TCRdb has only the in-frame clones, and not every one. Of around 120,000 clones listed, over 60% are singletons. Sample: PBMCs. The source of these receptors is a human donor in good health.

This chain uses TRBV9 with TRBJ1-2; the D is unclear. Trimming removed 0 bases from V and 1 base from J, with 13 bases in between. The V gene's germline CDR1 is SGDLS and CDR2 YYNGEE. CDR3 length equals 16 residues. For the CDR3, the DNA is TGTGCCAGCAGCGTAGAGTTAACGGGGAATAACTATGGCTACACCTTC. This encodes CASSVELTGNNYGYTF. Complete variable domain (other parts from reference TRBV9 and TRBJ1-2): DSGVTQTPKHLITATGQRVTLRCSPRSGDLSVYWYQQSLDQGLQFLIQYYNGEERAKGNILERFSAQQFPDLHSELNLSSLELGDSALYFCASSVELTGNNYGYTFGSGTRLTVV.

The CDR3 loop reads CASSTQGAPAYEQYF. CDR3 sequence (DNA): TGTGCCAGCAGCACACAGGGGGCGCCGGCCTACGAGCAGTACTTC. This chain joins TRBV13 and TRBJ2-7, with 9 nucleotides matching TRBD1. V lost 5 bases, J lost 2 bases, and 7 bases stayed unmatched. Germline assignment: CDR1 PRHDT and CDR2 FYEKMQ (reference sequence). CDR3 length: 15 amino acids.

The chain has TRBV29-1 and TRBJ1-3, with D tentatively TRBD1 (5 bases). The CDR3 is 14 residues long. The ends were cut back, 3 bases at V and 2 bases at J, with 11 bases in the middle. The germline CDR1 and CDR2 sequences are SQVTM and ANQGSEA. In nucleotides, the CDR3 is TGCAGCGTTGATCCGGACACCACTGGAAACACCATATATTTT. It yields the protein CSVDPDTTGNTIYF.

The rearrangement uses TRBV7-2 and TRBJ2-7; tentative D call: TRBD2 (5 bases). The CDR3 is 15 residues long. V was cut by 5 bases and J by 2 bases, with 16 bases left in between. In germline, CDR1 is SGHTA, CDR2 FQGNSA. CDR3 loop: CASSGLVRGTYEQYF. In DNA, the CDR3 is TGTGCCAGCAGCGGCCTTGTTCGGGGTACCTACGAGCAGTACTTC.

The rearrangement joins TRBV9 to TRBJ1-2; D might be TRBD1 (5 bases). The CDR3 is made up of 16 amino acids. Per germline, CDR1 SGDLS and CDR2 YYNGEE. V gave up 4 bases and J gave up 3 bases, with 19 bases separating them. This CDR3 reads CASSHTGPPGDYGYTF. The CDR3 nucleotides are TGTGCCAGCAGCCATACCGGGCCCCCGGGGGACTATGGCTACACCTTC.

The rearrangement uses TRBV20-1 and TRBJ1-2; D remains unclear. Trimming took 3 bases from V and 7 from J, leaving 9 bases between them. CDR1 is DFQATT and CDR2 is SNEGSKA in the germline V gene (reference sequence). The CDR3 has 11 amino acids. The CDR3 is CSASSGSGYTF. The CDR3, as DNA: TGCAGTGCTAGTTCGGGGTCTGGCTACACCTTC.

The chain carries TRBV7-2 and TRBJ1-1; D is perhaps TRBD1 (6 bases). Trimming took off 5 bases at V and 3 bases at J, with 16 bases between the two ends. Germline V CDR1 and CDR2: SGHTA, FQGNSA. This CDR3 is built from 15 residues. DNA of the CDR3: TGTGCCAGCAGCAAGGGGGGGGCGGGGGACACTGAAGCTTTCTTT. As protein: CASSKGGAGDTEAFF.

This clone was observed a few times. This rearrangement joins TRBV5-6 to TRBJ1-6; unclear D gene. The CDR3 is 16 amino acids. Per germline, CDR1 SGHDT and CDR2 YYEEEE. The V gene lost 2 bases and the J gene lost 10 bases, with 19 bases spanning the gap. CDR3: CASSFSGNRAGSPLHF. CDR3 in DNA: TGTGCCAGCAGCTTTTCGGGGAATCGCGCGGGGTCACCCCTCCACTTT.

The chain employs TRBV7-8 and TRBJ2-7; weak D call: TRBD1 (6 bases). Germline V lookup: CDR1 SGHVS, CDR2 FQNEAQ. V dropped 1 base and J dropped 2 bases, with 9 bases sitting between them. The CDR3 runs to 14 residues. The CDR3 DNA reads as TGTGCCAGCAGCTTAGGGCCAGGGGCCTACGAGCAGTACTTC. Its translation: CASSLGPGAYEQYF.

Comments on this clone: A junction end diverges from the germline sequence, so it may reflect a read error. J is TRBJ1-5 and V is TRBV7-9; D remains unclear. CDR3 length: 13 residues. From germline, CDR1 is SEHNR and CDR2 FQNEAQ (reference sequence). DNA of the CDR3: TGTTCCAGCAGCTTAAGCGGGAGTCAGCCCCAGCATTTT. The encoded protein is CSSSLSGSQPQHF.

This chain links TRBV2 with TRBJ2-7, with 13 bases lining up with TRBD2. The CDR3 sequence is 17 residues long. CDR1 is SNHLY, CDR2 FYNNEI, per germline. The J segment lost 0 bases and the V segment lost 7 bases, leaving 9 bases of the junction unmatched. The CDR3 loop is CASTETSGGSSSYEQYF. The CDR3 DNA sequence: TGTGCCAGCACTGAGACTAGCGGGGGGTCGAGCTCCTACGAGCAGTACTTC. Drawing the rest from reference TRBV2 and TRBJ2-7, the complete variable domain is EPEVTQTPSHQVTQMGQEVILRCVPISNHLYFYWYRQILGQKVEFLVSFYNNEISEKSEIFDDQFSVERPDGSNFTLKIRSTKLEDSAMYFCASTETSGGSSSYEQYFGPGTRLTVT.

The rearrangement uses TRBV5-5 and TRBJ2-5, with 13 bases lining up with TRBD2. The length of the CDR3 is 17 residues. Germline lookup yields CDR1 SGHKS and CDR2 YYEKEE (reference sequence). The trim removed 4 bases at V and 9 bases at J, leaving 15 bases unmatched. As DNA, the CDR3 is TGTGCCAGCAGCCATACTAGCGGGGGGGCTAAAGTGCAGGCCCAGTACTTC. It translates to CASSHTSGGAKVQAQYF.

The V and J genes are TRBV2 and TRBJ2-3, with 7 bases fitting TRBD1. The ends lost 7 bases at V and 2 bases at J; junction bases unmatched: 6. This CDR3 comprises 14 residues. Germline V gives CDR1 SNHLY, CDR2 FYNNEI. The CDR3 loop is CASTPDRPTDTQYF. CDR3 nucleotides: TGTGCCAGCACCCCGGACAGGCCCACAGATACGCAGTATTTT.

The CDR3 sequence is CASSLGETNYGYTF. In DNA, the CDR3 is TGTGCCAGCAGCCTCGGAGAAACAAACTATGGCTACACCTTC. The rearrangement uses TRBV13 and TRBJ1-2; no clear D. This CDR3 has 14 residues. The germline V gene encodes CDR1 PRHDT and CDR2 FYEKMQ (reference sequence). V was cut by 5 bases and J by 2 bases, with 12 bases left in between.

In DNA form, the CDR3 reads TGTGCCAGCAGTAGCGGGGCCGCCTACGAGCAGTACTTC. Translated: CASSSGAAYEQYF. The chain recombines TRBV2 with TRBJ2-7, with 7 bases that match TRBD2. This CDR3 has 13 amino acids. V was pared by 5 bases and J by 2 bases, with 3 bases of the junction left unmatched. Germline V lookup: CDR1 SNHLY, CDR2 FYNNEI. Together with reference TRBV2 and TRBJ2-7, the CDR3 gives the full variable domain: EPEVTQTPSHQVTQMGQEVILRCVPISNHLYFYWYRQILGQKVEFLVSFYNNEISEKSEIFDDQFSVERPDGSNFTLKIRSTKLEDSAMYFCASSSGAAYEQYFGPGTRLTVT.

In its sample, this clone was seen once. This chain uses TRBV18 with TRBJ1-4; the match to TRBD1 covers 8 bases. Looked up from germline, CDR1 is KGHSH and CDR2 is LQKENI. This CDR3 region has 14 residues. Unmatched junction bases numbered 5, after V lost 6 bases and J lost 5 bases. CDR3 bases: TGTGCCAGCTCCCTCGGACAGGGAAATGAAAAACTGTTTTTT. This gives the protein CASSLGQGNEKLFF.

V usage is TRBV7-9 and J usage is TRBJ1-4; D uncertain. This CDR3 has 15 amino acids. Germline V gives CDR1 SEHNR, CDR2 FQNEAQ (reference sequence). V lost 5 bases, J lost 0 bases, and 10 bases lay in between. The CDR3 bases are TGTGCCAGCAGCGAAGCCTATGCAACTAATGAAAAACTGTTTTTT. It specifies CASSEAYATNEKLFF.

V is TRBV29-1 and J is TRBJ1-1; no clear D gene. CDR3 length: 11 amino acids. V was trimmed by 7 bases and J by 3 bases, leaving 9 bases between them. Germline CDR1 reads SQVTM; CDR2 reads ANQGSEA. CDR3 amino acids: CSGRRDTEAFF. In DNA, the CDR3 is TGCAGCGGGCGGAGGGACACTGAAGCTTTCTTT.